The T cell receptor beta chain described here comes from a study of blood T cell repertoires in COVID-19. Study at large: Collection of acute and convalescent COVID-19 samples took place in the United States, Italy and Spain. The analysed material was cDNA or gDNA that came from T cells, B-cell-depleted T cells, or PBMCs.

The CDR3 runs 13 residues. The germline V gene encodes CDR1 LNHDA and CDR2 SQIVND (reference sequence). J was trimmed by 3 bases and V by 8 bases; bases with no gene match: 1. The authors' processing: Amplifying reference gene primers gave estimates of nucleated cell counts. The assay was immunoSEQ multiplex PCR, and TCRdb's table has in-frame clones only and misses some. V, J and clone size are those of that table, while D and trimming were read from the DNA. Among roughly 100,000 clones listed, 84% were seen once. The gene calls are TRBV19 and TRBJ1-3; 10 nucleotides line up with TRBD1. This TCR came from a human donor in a cohort sampled during active COVID-19. The sample comprised peripheral blood. The CDR3 here is CASGDRGGNTIYF. The CDR3 DNA is TGTGCCAGTGGGGACAGGGGTGGAAACACCATATATTTT.